The 10 T cell receptor beta chains listed next were all sequenced from one sample in a study of blood T cell repertoires in COVID-19. The protocol was immunoSEQ multiplex PCR, while the TCRdb copy is restricted to in-frame clones and leaves out a portion. The table includes approximately 210,000 clones, less than 95% detected once. Input material: peripheral blood. The receptors originated from a man under 40 with COVID-19, enrolled during active disease.

This chain uses TRBV4-2 with TRBJ1-6; D call uncertain. CDR1 is LGHNA, CDR2 YNFKEQ, per germline. V was cut by 0 bases and J by 6 bases, with 6 bases left in between. The CDR3 runs 14 residues. This CDR3 is CASSQDLPNSPLHF. For the CDR3, the DNA is TGTGCCAGCAGCCAAGATCTCCCTAATTCACCCCTCCACTTT.

The chain is built from TRBV4-1 and TRBJ1-4; TRBD1 aligns across 7 bases. Germline V lookup: CDR1 MGHRA, CDR2 YSYEKL. The ends lost 1 base at V and 11 bases at J; junction bases unmatched: 13. CDR3 length equals 16 residues. The CDR3 nucleotides read TGCGCCAGCAGCCAAGCGCCGGGACAGCAGAACGGGAAACTGTTTTTT. Translating it yields CASSQAPGQQNGKLFF.

This clone was recorded only once. V gene TRBV11-2 combines with J gene TRBJ2-1; D unresolved. The germline gives CDR1 SGHAT, CDR2 FQNNGV. The V and J ends lost 3 bases and 0 bases respectively, with 12 bases between them. The CDR3 runs to 16 residues. CDR3 nucleotides: TGTGCCAGCAGCTTTGGCGGCGAAAGCTCCTACAATGAGCAGTTCTTC. This sequence encodes CASSFGGESSYNEQFF. Based on the CDR3 plus reference TRBV11-2 and TRBJ2-1, the full variable domain is EAGVAQSPRYKIIEKRQSVAFWCNPISGHATLYWYQQILGQGPKLLIQFQNNGVVDDSQLPKDRFSAERLKGVDSTLKIQPAKLEDSAVYLCASSFGGESSYNEQFFGPGTRLTVL.

The chain employs TRBV3-1 (or the pseudogene TRBV3-2) and TRBJ2-1; 8 bases match TRBD1. Germline values: CDR1 LGHDT, CDR2 YNNKEL (reference sequence). The V and J ends lost 1 base and 5 bases, in that order; junction bases with no gene match: 4. CDR3 length: 15 residues. The CDR3 DNA reads TGTGCCAGCAGCCAAGCAGGGGGCGCCAACAATGAGCAGTTCTTC. Translation: CASSQAGGANNEQFF.

The chain is built from TRBV19 and TRBJ1-2; D not resolved. Germline CDR1 LNHDA, CDR2 SQIVND (reference sequence). The CDR3 runs 12 residues. V was clipped by 4 bases and J by 4 bases, with 7 bases between them. The DNA of the CDR3 is TGTGCCAGTAGTACCTCAGGCTATGGCTACACCTTC. It translates to CASSTSGYGYTF. Variable domain in full (rest from reference TRBV19 and TRBJ1-2): DGGITQSPKYLFRKEGQNVTLSCEQNLNHDAMYWYRQDPGQGLRLIYYSQIVNDFQKGDIAEGYSVSREKKESFPLTVTSAQKNPTAFYLCASSTSGYGYTFGSGTRLTVV.

The gene calls are TRBV7-3 and TRBJ1-1; 7 nucleotides match TRBD1. The CDR3 runs to 14 residues. Germline values: CDR1 SGHTA, CDR2 FQGTGA. The trim removed 2 bases at V and 3 bases at J, leaving 3 bases unmatched. This CDR3 is CASSLQGGDTEAFF. CDR3 bases: TGTGCCAGCAGCTTACAGGGGGGCGACACTGAAGCTTTCTTT.

The V gene is TRBV3-1 (or the pseudogene TRBV3-2), the J gene TRBJ2-3; D is uncertain. The V gene's germline CDR1 is LGHDT and CDR2 YNNKEL (reference sequence). Trimming stripped 1 base from V and 1 base from J, with 6 bases between. This CDR3 region has 14 residues. The DNA for the CDR3 is TGTGCCAGCAGCCAAGGACGGGGCACAGATACGCAGTATTTT. Amino acids: CASSQGRGTDTQYF.

The chain recombines TRBV15 with TRBJ1-1, with D uncertain. The germline CDR1 and CDR2 sequences are LNHNV and YYDKDF (reference sequence). The V end lost 0 bases, the J end lost 6 bases, and 14 bases lay between the germline ends. CDR3 size: 15 residues. CDR3 DNA sequence: TGTGCCACCAGCAGAGAAGGTAACCCCCGGGCTGAAGCTTTCTTT. Protein: CATSREGNPRAEAFF.

The chain combines TRBV10-1 with TRBJ2-3; 9 bases align to TRBD2. This CDR3 spans 16 amino acids. CDR1 and CDR2 (germline): WNHNN, SYGVQD (reference sequence). Unmatched junction bases numbered 5, after V lost 2 bases and J lost 2 bases. The CDR3 protein is CASSERLAGPTDTQYF. Written as DNA, the CDR3 is TGCGCCAGCAGTGAGCGGCTAGCGGGGCCCACAGATACGCAGTATTTT.

The CDR3 reads CASSVTGEGYEQYF. The CDR3 coding sequence is TGTGCCAGCAGCGTAACGGGGGAGGGCTACGAGCAGTACTTC. The chain recombines TRBV9 with TRBJ2-7, with TRBD2 identical over 7 bases. With V trimmed by 1 base and J by 3 bases, 4 bases remained unmatched. There are 14 residues in the CDR3. Germline V CDR1 and CDR2: SGDLS, YYNGEE.